The entry below describes one T cell receptor (beta chain). Its antigen is as yet unknown. This sample is drawn from a study of a mutant IDH1 vaccine in newly diagnosed glioma. On the study more broadly: Former treatment meant radiotherapy, temozolomide, or both; the majority had gotten both.

This CDR3 is built from 16 residues. Germline V gene data show CDR1 as SGHTS and CDR2 as YDEGEE. Trimming took off 4 bases at V and 2 bases at J, with 19 bases between the two ends. Profiled with immunoSEQ multiplex PCR; TCRdb holds only in-frame clones, not every one. The data show about 68,000 clones, approximately 81% seen once. Described time point: week 35, safety follow-up. Vaccine doses each comprised 300 ug of mutant IDH1 20-mer peptide, with topical imiquimod. This TCR derives from a man aged 18 to 30 with glioma. V gene TRBV5-8 combines with J gene TRBJ2-7; D may be TRBD1 (6 bases). This specimen was PBMCs, taken from a glioma patient whose treatment included an IDH1 peptide vaccine. The CDR3 is CASSTYRAILTYEQYF. For the CDR3, the DNA is TGTGCCAGCAGCACCTACAGGGCCATCTTAACCTACGAGCAGTACTTC.